These T cell receptor beta chains were read from a single sample in a study of blood T cell repertoires in COVID-19. Clones were read by immunoSEQ multiplex PCR, and TCRdb kept only the in-frame ones, dropping some. The sample holds about 100,000 clones, 87% seen once. The sample comprised peripheral blood. These receptors all stem from a man younger than 45 in a cohort sampled during active COVID-19. CDR3s include the opening cysteine and the closing phenylalanine or tryptophan. A D gene is named only where the DNA matches it firmly. The listing skips clone size in some rows; elsewhere it reads once, few, many or a size class.

>NA|TRBJ1-3|TRBV5-5|NA
CASSLQGRSGNTIYF
TGTGCCAGCAGCTTGCAGGGCCGCTCTGGAAACACCATATATTTT
>NA|TRBJ2-1|TRBV2|TRBD2
CASRFPGLAAIYNEQFF
TGTGCCAGCAGATTCCCGGGACTAGCGGCTATCTACAATGAGCAGTTCTTC
>once|TRBJ2-3|TRBV11-2|TRBD1
CASSLWTGESTDTQYF
TGTGCCAGCAGCCTATGGACAGGGGAGAGCACAGATACGCAGTATTTT
>NA|TRBJ2-3|TRBV9|TRBD2
CASSSGGYTDTQYF
TGTGCCAGCAGTAGCGGGGGTTACACAGATACGCAGTATTTT
>NA|TRBJ2-1|TRBV7-6|TRBD2
CASSLATGGSYNEQFF
TGTGCCAGCAGCTTAGCCACGGGGGGGTCCTACAATGAGCAGTTCTTC
>NA|TRBJ1-6|TRBV30|NA
CAWSVGGSYNSPLHF
TGTGCCTGGAGTGTTGGGGGCAGTTATAATTCACCCCTCCACTTT
>NA|TRBJ2-7|TRBV7-9|NA
CASSGRGGSLYEQYF
TGTGCCAGCAGCGGCCGTGGAGGTTCTCTCTACGAGCAGTACTTC
>NA|TRBJ2-7|TRBV11-2|NA
CASSPGLYEQYF
TGTGCCAGCAGCCCAGGACTTTACGAGCAGTACTTC
>NA|TRBJ2-3|TRBV7-2|TRBD2
CASSLGSASGGTPTDTQYF
TGTGCCAGCAGCTTAGGTTCGGCTAGCGGGGGGACTCCCACAGATACGCAGTATTTT
>NA|TRBJ1-2|TRBV27|TRBD1
CASSRTGGPNYGYTF
TGTGCCAGCAGCCGGACAGGGGGACCTAACTATGGCTACACCTTC
>NA|TRBJ1-4|TRBV2|TRBD1
CASSEMGTATGGEKLFF
TGTGCCAGCAGTGAGATGGGGACAGCTACCGGGGGTGAAAAACTGTTTTTT
>NA|TRBJ2-1|TRBV18|TRBD2
CASSPRLAGEGDEQFF
TGTGCCAGCTCACCACGGTTAGCGGGGGAAGGTGATGAGCAGTTCTTC
>NA|TRBJ2-7|TRBV2|NA
CASRDRRTHYEQYF
TGTGCCAGCAGGGACAGACGGACCCACTACGAGCAGTACTTC
>NA|TRBJ1-5|TRBV2|NA
CASSGQGGQPQHF
TGTGCCAGCAGTGGGCAGGGTGGTCAGCCCCAGCATTTT
>NA|TRBJ2-3|TRBV2|TRBD1
CASSRQGDTQYF
TGTGCCAGCAGTAGACAGGGAGATACGCAGTATTTT
>NA|TRBJ2-7|TRBV18|TRBD1
CASSLGTADYEQYF
TGTGCCAGCTCACTGGGGACAGCCGACTACGAGCAGTACTTC
>once|TRBJ2-7|TRBV2|TRBD2
CASSALAGGFYEQYF
TGTGCCAGCAGTGCCCTAGCGGGGGGGTTTTACGAGCAGTACTTC
>NA|TRBJ2-7|TRBV5-4|TRBD2
CASRTSGALSYEQYF
TGTGCCAGCAGGACTAGCGGGGCATTATCCTACGAGCAGTACTTC
>NA|TRBJ2-7|TRBV11-2|TRBD1
CASSPDRVDYEQYF
TGTGCCAGCAGCCCCGACAGGGTTGATTACGAGCAGTACTTC
>NA|TRBJ2-5|TRBV28|NA
CASSLYKGAGQETQYF
TGTGCCAGCAGTTTATATAAGGGGGCGGGGCAAGAGACCCAGTACTTC
>NA|TRBJ2-2|TRBV5-4|TRBD1
CASSLDRGFNTGELFF
TGTGCCAGCAGCTTGGACAGGGGGTTTAACACCGGGGAGCTGTTTTTT
>NA|TRBJ2-7|TRBV5-1|TRBD1
CASSLGGTGLYEQYF
TGCGCCAGCAGCTTGGGGGGGACAGGCCTTTACGAGCAGTACTTC
>NA|TRBJ2-2|TRBV5-1|TRBD1
CASSGMGDRGWGGELFF
TGCGCCAGCAGCGGTATGGGAGACAGGGGATGGGGCGGGGAGCTGTTTTTT
>NA|TRBJ2-7|TRBV4-3|TRBD1
CASSPLATGGVYEQYF
TGCGCCAGCAGCCCCTTAGCTACAGGGGGCGTTTACGAGCAGTACTTC
>once|TRBJ2-7|TRBV10-3|TRBD2
CAISDSPGGYEQYF
TGTGCCATCAGTGACTCCCCGGGAGGGTACGAGCAGTACTTC
>NA|TRBJ2-3|TRBV6-1|TRBD2
CASSDTAGGGSDTQYF
TGTGCCAGCAGTGATACAGCGGGGGGGGGATCGGATACGCAGTATTTT
>NA|TRBJ2-5|TRBV7-6|NA
CASSLRRSTQETQYF
TGTGCCAGCAGCTTGCGACGGAGTACCCAAGAGACCCAGTACTTC
>NA|TRBJ1-1|TRBV4-3|NA
CASSQELAGEAFF
TGCGCCAGCAGCCAAGAGTTAGCGGGAGAAGCTTTCTTT
>NA|TRBJ2-3|TRBV7-2|TRBD2
CASNLGGLAADTQYF
TGTGCCAGCAACTTAGGGGGACTAGCGGCAGATACGCAGTATTTT
>NA|TRBJ2-2|TRBV7-2|NA
CASSPSRAKNTGELFF
TGTGCCAGCAGCCCGAGCAGGGCCAAGAACACCGGGGAGCTGTTTTTT
>NA|TRBJ2-7|TRBV4-1|TRBD1
CASSHASGTGTYEQYF
TGCGCCAGCAGCCACGCGTCCGGGACAGGGACCTACGAGCAGTACTTC
>few|TRBJ1-6|TRBV19|NA
CASSIGRVNSPLHF
TGTGCCAGTAGTATTGGCAGGGTTAATTCACCCCTCCACTTT
>NA|TRBJ2-3|TRBV9|NA
CASSVSPWERGTDTQYF
TGTGCCAGCAGCGTAAGCCCATGGGAGCGGGGCACAGATACGCAGTATTTT
>NA|TRBJ1-3|TRBV5-1|NA
CASSLDGSSGNTIYF
TGCGCCAGCAGCTTGGACGGGAGCTCTGGAAACACCATATATTTT
>once|TRBJ2-7|TRBV5-8|NA
CASSSITAGAFKGEQYF
TGTGCCAGCAGCTCTATTACAGCAGGGGCCTTCAAAGGGGAGCAGTACTTC
>NA|TRBJ2-3|TRBV18|TRBD2
CASRTSGGALDTQYF
TGTGCCAGCCGGACTAGCGGGGGGGCCTTGGATACGCAGTATTTT
>NA|TRBJ1-3|TRBV30|NA
CAWSVAGNTIYF
TGTGCCTGGAGTGTAGCGGGAAACACCATATATTTT
>few|TRBJ1-5|TRBV19|TRBD1
CASSRTSGTGNYQPQHF
TGTGCCAGTAGTAGGACCTCCGGGACAGGGAATTATCAGCCCCAGCATTTT
>NA|TRBJ1-2|TRBV19|NA
CASSPTQVYGYTF
TGTGCCAGTAGCCCTACACAGGTTTATGGCTACACCTTC
>NA|TRBJ2-7|TRBV6-2/TRBV6-3|NA
CASSLGLLSSYEQYF
TGTGCCAGCAGCCTAGGACTCCTAAGCTCCTACGAGCAGTACTTC
>NA|TRBJ1-1|TRBV11-2|NA
CASSWVQGTEAFF
TGTGCCAGCAGCTGGGTCCAGGGTACTGAAGCTTTCTTT
>NA|TRBJ1-5|TRBV7-2|TRBD1
CASSASGQANQPQHF
TGTGCCAGCAGCGCAAGTGGACAGGCTAATCAGCCCCAGCATTTT
>few|TRBJ2-1|TRBV7-8|NA
CASSGPRGLNEQFF
TGTGCCAGCAGCGGACCGAGAGGGCTCAATGAGCAGTTCTTC
>NA|TRBJ1-6|TRBV5-6|NA
CASRDSHSPLHF
TGTGCCAGCAGGGACAGCCATTCACCCCTCCACTTT
>NA|TRBJ1-2|TRBV28|NA
CASSSFTQGSYGYTF
TGTGCCAGCAGTTCGTTTACTCAGGGCAGCTATGGCTACACCTTC
>large|TRBJ2-1|TRBV10-1|TRBD2
CASRGEIAGFNEQFF
TGCGCCAGCAGGGGTGAAATAGCGGGGTTCAATGAGCAGTTCTTC
>NA|TRBJ1-2|TRBV5-1|TRBD1
CASSVGQGWNGYTF
TGCGCCAGCAGCGTGGGACAGGGGTGGAATGGCTACACCTTC
>NA|TRBJ1-3|TRBV28|NA
CASSQTGSGNTIYF
TGTGCCAGCAGCCAAACAGGGTCTGGAAACACCATATATTTT